This T cell receptor beta chain was documented in a study of spatial heterogeneity in lung cancer. Regarding time point: sample taken at primary tumor resection. Whole RNA, isolated from tumor, nontumor lung or frozen PBMC, was sequenced without prior sorting. Every TCR cDNA molecule carried a tag that served as a unique molecular identifier. One entry per CDR3 protein, called by TCRdb with MiXCR from the 5' RACE reads. The sample shows thousands of distinct CDR3 sequences, less than 8.5% of them seen only once. This clonotype qualifies as medium-sized. The size of this beta chain means little, since it is a stray read in a library made for alpha chains. The sequenced sample was normal lung tissue next to the tumor, obtained at surgery. The TCR comes from a male donor with early-stage non-small cell lung cancer.

The DNA of the CDR3 is TGCAGCGTTGAAGACGGGACCTACGAGCAGTACTTC. Residues: CSVEDGTYEQYF. This chain joins TRBV29-1 and TRBJ2-7, with D possibly TRBD2 on 5 matching bases. CDR1 is SQVTM and CDR2 is ANQGSEA in the germline V gene. Deletions cut 0 bases from V and 2 bases from J, with 5 bases between. The CDR3 length is 12 residues.